The 27 T cell receptor beta chains in this list originate from one sample, sequenced in a study of regulatory and conventional T cells in RAG deficiency. Repertoires were generated with immunoSEQ multiplex PCR, while TCRdb's copy carries only in-frame clones and drops some. The sample comprises about 6,100 clones, 92% of which are singletons, and around half rests with the top ten. Material: CD8+ T cells sorted from blood. The receptors shown here come from a human donor with RAG deficiency presenting as severe combined immunodeficiency.

This chain uses TRBV7-9 with TRBJ2-3; TRBD2 matches at 13 bases. Germline V lookup: CDR1 SEHNR, CDR2 FQNEAQ (reference sequence). Trimming at V came to 6 bases and at J to 4 bases, leaving 4 bases not matched to a gene. The CDR3 consists of 15 residues. CDR3 nucleotides: TGTGCCAGCAGGGGACTAGCGGGACGTCCAGATACGCAGTATTTT. Translated: CASRGLAGRPDTQYF.

The chain carries TRBV9 and TRBJ2-2; D is undetermined. Germline V gene sequence: CDR1 SGDLS, CDR2 YYNGEE. There are 14 residues in the CDR3. The V end lost 4 bases, the J end lost 6 bases, and 13 bases lay between the germline ends. The CDR3 spells CASSPRSKPGELFF. For the CDR3, the DNA is TGTGCCAGCAGCCCCCGATCTAAACCCGGGGAGCTGTTTTTT.

The chain couples TRBV4-3 to TRBJ2-7; 8 nucleotides line up with TRBD1. Trimming at V came to 0 bases and at J to 2 bases, leaving 3 bases not matched to a gene. Germline-derived CDR1 and CDR2 are LGHNA and YSLEER. The CDR3 runs to 15 residues. CDR3 nucleotide sequence: TGCGCCAGCAGCCAAGAGACAGGGGCCACCTACGAGCAGTACTTC. Protein: CASSQETGATYEQYF.

The chain carries TRBV28 and TRBJ2-3, with D unclear. The CDR3 has 14 residues. Trimming took 3 bases from V and 4 from J, leaving 11 bases between them. Germline loops: CDR1 MDHEN, CDR2 SYDVKM. CDR3 residues: CASSFGIASDTQYF. CDR3 nucleotide sequence: TGTGCCAGCAGTTTTGGCATAGCTTCAGATACGCAGTATTTT.

This clone was detected once. The chain carries TRBV29-1 and TRBJ2-2; TRBD1 aligns across 9 bases. In germline, CDR1 is SQVTM, CDR2 ANQGSEA. The trim removed 7 bases at V and 4 bases at J, leaving 4 bases unmatched. This CDR3 is 13 amino acids long. The CDR3 DNA is TGCAGCGCCGGGACAGGGAGCACCGGGGAGCTGTTTTTT. It codes for CSAGTGSTGELFF.

V and J are TRBV13 and TRBJ2-4, with 7 bases lining up with TRBD1. The J segment lost 3 bases and the V segment lost 2 bases, leaving 10 bases of the junction unmatched. Germline V lookup: CDR1 PRHDT, CDR2 FYEKMQ (reference sequence). The CDR3 totals 17 residues. CDR3 sequence: CASSLHSGQPHKNIQYF. As DNA, the CDR3 is TGTGCCAGCAGCTTACACTCGGGACAGCCCCACAAAAACATTCAGTACTTC. Full variable domain (rest looked up from reference TRBV13 and TRBJ2-4): AAGVIQSPRHLIKEKRETATLKCYPIPRHDTVYWYQQGPGQDPQFLISFYEKMQSDKGSIPDRFSAQQFSDYHSELNMSSLELGDSALYFCASSLHSGQPHKNIQYFGAGTRLSVL.

This clone has a single count. The CDR3 loop reads CASSPTSGRETQYF. In DNA form, the CDR3 reads TGTGCCAGCAGCCCTACTAGCGGGAGAGAGACCCAGTACTTC. V usage is TRBV9 and J usage is TRBJ2-5; TRBD2 matches 11 bases. CDR1 and CDR2 (germline): SGDLS, YYNGEE. V shed 4 bases and J 4 bases; nucleotides not matched to a gene: 3. The CDR3 consists of 14 residues.

This chain uses TRBV9 with TRBJ2-5, with D possibly being TRBD1 (6 bases). CDR1 SGDLS and CDR2 YYNGEE come from the germline V gene. Trimming pared 0 bases from V and 3 bases from J, leaving 9 bases between. The CDR3 loop spans 14 amino acids. DNA for the CDR3: TGTGCCAGCAGCGTAGAAGGGGGTGAAGAGACCCAGTACTTC. As protein: CASSVEGGEETQYF.

This chain joins TRBV9 and TRBJ2-6, with D possibly matching TRBD1 (5 bases). The CDR3 consists of 16 residues. The V gene's germline CDR1 is SGDLS and CDR2 YYNGEE. Trimming removed 4 bases from V and 4 bases from J, with 15 bases in between. CDR3 nucleotide sequence: TGTGCCAGCAGCTTACGACAGCCGCCCGGGGCCAACGTCCTGACTTTC. Translating gives CASSLRQPPGANVLTF. Full variable domain (missing parts from reference TRBV9 and TRBJ2-6): DSGVTQTPKHLITATGQRVTLRCSPRSGDLSVYWYQQSLDQGLQFLIQYYNGEERAKGNILERFSAQQFPDLHSELNLSSLELGDSALYFCASSLRQPPGANVLTFGAGSRLTVL.

The rearrangement uses TRBV19 and TRBJ1-2; D call uncertain. V was cut by 7 bases and J by 4 bases, with 16 bases left in between. Germline CDR1 and CDR2: LNHDA and SQIVND (reference sequence). The CDR3 is made up of 14 amino acids. The CDR3 DNA is TGTGCCAGTACGAGTCCCTGGGGAGTCTATGGCTACACCTTC. This translates into CASTSPWGVYGYTF. The full variable domain, its missing parts supplied by reference TRBV19 and TRBJ1-2, is DGGITQSPKYLFRKEGQNVTLSCEQNLNHDAMYWYRQDPGQGLRLIYYSQIVNDFQKGDIAEGYSVSREKKESFPLTVTSAQKNPTAFYLCASTSPWGVYGYTFGSGTRLTVV.

The J gene is TRBJ2-5, the V gene TRBV7-6, with 9 bases matching TRBD1. The germline CDR1 and CDR2 sequences are SGHVS and FNYEAQ. Losses at the gene ends were 5 bases for V and 1 base for J; bases not matched to a gene: 5. The CDR3 extends over 15 amino acids. In DNA, the CDR3 is TGTGCCAGCAGCCCCCGGGACAGGGCCCAAGAGACCCAGTACTTC. Its translation is CASSPRDRAQETQYF.

The chain has TRBV10-1 and TRBJ2-2; TRBD1 matches 8 bases. Trimming removed 6 bases from V and 7 bases from J; junction bases left unmatched: 7. Germline V CDR1 and CDR2: WNHNN, SYGVQD (reference sequence). The CDR3 loop spans 14 amino acids. CDR3 nucleotides: TGCGCCAGCAGAACGGACAGGGACAACGGGGAGCTGTTTTTT. Protein sequence: CASRTDRDNGELFF.

This chain connects TRBV7-2 to TRBJ2-1; 7 positions match TRBD1. Per germline, CDR1 SGHTA and CDR2 FQGNSA. V lost 4 bases, J lost 0 bases, and 6 bases stayed unmatched. CDR3 length equals 16 residues. As DNA, the CDR3 is TGTGCCAGCAGCTACCGTTGGGACAGCTCCTACAATGAGCAGTTCTTC. Its protein product is CASSYRWDSSYNEQFF.

The V call is TRBV5-6, the J call TRBJ1-1; D is perhaps TRBD1 (6 bases). The V and J ends lost 10 bases and 2 bases respectively, with 12 bases between them. Germline V gene sequence: CDR1 SGHDT, CDR2 YYEEEE. This CDR3 comprises 12 residues. In DNA, the CDR3 is TGTGCCTCCAGGGGACAAAACACTGAAGCTTTCTTT. Amino acids: CASRGQNTEAFF.

The chain joins TRBV10-2 to TRBJ2-1; no definite D call. This CDR3 is built from 15 residues. In germline, CDR1 is WSHSY, CDR2 SAAADI. Trimming shortened V by 1 base and J by 2 bases, and 9 bases separated the two germline ends. The chain's CDR3 is CASSEFGEPYNEQFF. DNA of the CDR3: TGCGCCAGCAGTGAGTTTGGGGAACCCTACAATGAGCAGTTCTTC.

This clone was counted once. The sample holds other DNA sequences that translate to the same CDR3. The chain uses TRBV27 and TRBJ2-5; 10 bases match TRBD1. J gave up 5 bases and V 1 base, and 4 bases lay outside the gene matches. From germline, CDR1 is MNHEY and CDR2 SMNVEV (reference sequence). There are 15 residues in the CDR3. CDR3 amino acids: CASSLWTGGGETQYF. Written as DNA, the CDR3 is TGTGCCAGCAGTTTATGGACAGGGGGGGGGGAGACCCAGTACTTC.

The CDR3 DNA follows: TGTGCCACCAGCCGGGACTGGGGGGACGGGACCCAGTACTTC. Its protein is CATSRDWGDGTQYF. The chain is built from TRBV15 and TRBJ2-5; tentative D call: TRBD2 (6 bases). Between the trimmed V and J ends, which lost 5 bases and 7 bases, there was a span of 17 bases. The length of the CDR3 is 14 residues. The germline V gene has CDR1 LNHNV and CDR2 YYDKDF (reference sequence).

V is TRBV7-9 and J is TRBJ1-5, with D hard to call. V was clipped by 5 bases and J by 0 bases, with 8 bases between them. The CDR3 length is 14 residues. The V gene's germline CDR1 is SEHNR and CDR2 FQNEAQ (reference sequence). CDR3 loop: CASSPNYSNQPQHF. The CDR3 nucleotides are TGTGCCAGCAGCCCGAATTATAGCAATCAGCCCCAGCATTTT. Together with reference TRBV7-9 and TRBJ1-5, the CDR3 gives the full variable domain: DTGVSQNPRHKITKRGQNVTFRCDPISEHNRLYWYRQTLGQGPEFLTYFQNEAQLEKSRLLSDRFSAERPKGSFSTLEIQRTEQGDSAMYLCASSPNYSNQPQHFGDGTRLSIL.

The V and J genes are TRBV27 and TRBJ1-5; unclear D gene. V was pared by 4 bases and J by 0 bases, with 10 bases between. Germline assignment: CDR1 MNHEY and CDR2 SMNVEV (reference sequence). This CDR3 spans 15 amino acids. The CDR3 DNA reads TGTGCCAGCAGTTCCAACCCTTATAGCAATCAGCCCCAGCATTTT. Translating it yields CASSSNPYSNQPQHF.

The V and J genes are TRBV11-2 and TRBJ2-1, with D possibly TRBD2 on 6 matching bases. Trimming removed 4 bases from V and 3 bases from J, with 10 bases in between. The CDR3 is 14 residues long. The germline CDR1 and CDR2 sequences are SGHAT and FQNNGV. In DNA, the CDR3 is TGTGCCAGCAGCTCCCTAGCGAGCTACAATGAGCAGTTCTTC. This translates into CASSSLASYNEQFF.

The chain carries TRBV9 and TRBJ2-3; 12 bases map to TRBD1. The V gene's germline CDR1 is SGDLS and CDR2 YYNGEE. The CDR3 consists of 15 residues. With V trimmed by 3 bases and J by 6 bases, 5 bases remained unmatched. This CDR3 reads CASSDSGTGGDTQYF. The CDR3 DNA reads TGTGCCAGCAGCGACTCCGGGACAGGGGGCGATACGCAGTATTTT.

The chain recombines TRBV13 with TRBJ1-1; 7 nucleotides line up with TRBD1. Germline trimming cut 5 bases from V and 3 bases from J; bases unmatched to any gene: 6. CDR3 length: 14 amino acids. The germline CDR1 and CDR2 sequences are PRHDT and FYEKMQ (reference sequence). Here the CDR3 reads CASSTPGTDTEAFF. For the CDR3, the DNA is TGTGCCAGCAGCACCCCCGGGACAGACACTGAAGCTTTCTTT.

The gene calls are TRBV19 and TRBJ2-2; D possibly corresponds to TRBD1 (5 bases). The length of the CDR3 is 17 residues. In germline, CDR1 is LNHDA, CDR2 SQIVND (reference sequence). Trimming left V 7 bases short and J 2 bases short, with 20 bases between. CDR3 nucleotide sequence: TGTGCCAGTACCGCTATCCCAGGGATGCTAAACACCGGGGAGCTGTTTTTT. The encoded protein is CASTAIPGMLNTGELFF.

The V call is TRBV4-1, the J call TRBJ1-4; D is undetermined. V was cut by 6 bases and J by 6 bases, with 11 bases left in between. This CDR3 has 13 amino acids. Germline CDR1 is MGHRA and CDR2 is YSYEKL. DNA for the CDR3: TGCGCCAGCAGACGCAAAGGAGATGAAAAACTGTTTTTT. Its translation: CASRRKGDEKLFF.

The V gene is TRBV7-6, the J gene TRBJ2-3; D call uncertain. Trimming left V 4 bases short and J 4 bases short, with 15 bases between. Per germline, CDR1 SGHVS and CDR2 FNYEAQ. This CDR3 has 15 amino acids. The CDR3 bases are TGTGCCAGCAGCTCCTTTACACGGTTGCCAGATACGCAGTATTTT. Translating it yields CASSSFTRLPDTQYF.

The chain has TRBV5-1 and TRBJ1-1, with 8 nucleotides matching TRBD1. CDR3 length equals 14 residues. Germline V lookup: CDR1 SGHRS, CDR2 YFSETQ. Unmatched junction bases numbered 2, after V lost 3 bases and J lost 1 base. CDR3 in amino acids: CASSYGQGNTEAFF. Written as DNA, the CDR3 is TGCGCCAGCAGCTACGGACAGGGGAACACTGAAGCTTTCTTT.

This chain connects TRBV29-1 to TRBJ2-2; D possibly uses TRBD1 or TRBD2 (5 bases each). Looked up from germline, CDR1 is SQVTM and CDR2 is ANQGSEA. The length of the CDR3 is 11 residues. V lost 3 bases and J lost 6, with 5 bases in between. DNA for the CDR3: TGCAGCGTTGAGGGGGCCGGGGAGCTGTTTTTT. Encoded protein: CSVEGAGELFF.